The subject of this entry is one TCR beta chain. The antigen is not known. An end of the junction does not agree with germline; a read error may underlie this. The data stem from a study of CD8+CD57+ T cells in acquired aplastic anemia. About the study: On average, sorted CD4+ and CD8+ cells gave 3 to 4 ug of DNA.

Template material for TCR beta VDJ and CDR3 profiling consisted of genomic DNA. MiXCR, applied by TCRdb to the reads, yields one record per CDR3 protein. This sample has fewer than 250,000 distinct CDR3 sequences, with around 45% found just once. All patients picked for sequencing had shown, by flow cytometry, an expansion of CD8+CD57+ cells. Each patient carried a diagnosis of severe acquired aplastic anemia. Blood samples were obtained from patients who had received no prior therapy. CDR3 length: 15 amino acids. Germline CDR1 and CDR2: SGHVS and FQNEAQ. Overall study findings and caveats: Patients and controls had CD8+ Simpson's diversity values that were not significantly distinct.

The clonotype comes from a human donor with aplastic anemia. The rearrangement uses TRBV7-8 and TRBJ2-7; D might be TRBD2 (6 bases). Sequenced sample: sorted CD4+, CD8+, or CD8+CD57+ T cells (not recorded which) from PBMCs. CDR3 DNA sequence: TGTGCCAGCAGCTTAGAGGGGAGGTCTGCCTACGAGCGGCACTTC. This sequence encodes CASSLEGRSAYERHF.